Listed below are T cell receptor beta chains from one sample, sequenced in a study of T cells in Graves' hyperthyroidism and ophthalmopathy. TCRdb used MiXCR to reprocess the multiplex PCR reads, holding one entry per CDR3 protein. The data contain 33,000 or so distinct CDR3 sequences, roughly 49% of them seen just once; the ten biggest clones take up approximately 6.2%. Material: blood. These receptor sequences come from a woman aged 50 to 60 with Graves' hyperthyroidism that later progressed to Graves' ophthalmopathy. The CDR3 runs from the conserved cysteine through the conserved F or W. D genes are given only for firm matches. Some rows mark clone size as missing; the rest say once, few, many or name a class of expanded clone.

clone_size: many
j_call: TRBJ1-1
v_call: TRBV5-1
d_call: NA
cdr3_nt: TGCGCCAGCAGCCGCCCCGGGGGCCCGGTGGGCACTGAAGCTTTCTTT
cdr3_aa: CASSRPGGPVGTEAFF

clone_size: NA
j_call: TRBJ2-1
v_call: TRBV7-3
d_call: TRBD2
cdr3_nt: TGTGCCAGCAGCTTAAGTGGCGGGAGGTACAATGAGCAGTTCTTC
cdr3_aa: CASSLSGGRYNEQFF

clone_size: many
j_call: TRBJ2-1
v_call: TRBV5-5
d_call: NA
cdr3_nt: TGTGCCAGCAGCATAAGCGATGAGCAGTTCTTC
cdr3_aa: CASSISDEQFF

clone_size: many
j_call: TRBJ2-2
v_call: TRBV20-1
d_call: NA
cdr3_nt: TGCAGTGCTAGATACGGAGGCCTTCGAACCGGGGAGCTGTTTTTT
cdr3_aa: CSARYGGLRTGELFF

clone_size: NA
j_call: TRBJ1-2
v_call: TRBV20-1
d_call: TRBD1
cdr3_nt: TGCAGTGCTCCACGACAGGGGGCTGACGGCTACACCTTC
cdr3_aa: CSAPRQGADGYTF

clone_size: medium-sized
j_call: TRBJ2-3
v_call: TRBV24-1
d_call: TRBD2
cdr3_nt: TGTGCCACCAGTGATCAGACTAGCGGATACTACACAGATACGCAGTATTTT
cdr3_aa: CATSDQTSGYYTDTQYF

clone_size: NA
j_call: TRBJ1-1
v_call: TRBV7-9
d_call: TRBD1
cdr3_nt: TGTGCCAGCAGCGCGACAGGGGGAAACACTGAAGCTTTCTTT
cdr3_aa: CASSATGGNTEAFF

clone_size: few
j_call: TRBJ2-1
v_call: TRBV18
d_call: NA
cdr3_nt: TGTGCCAGCTCACCACCGGCCGGCACCTCCTACAATGAGCAGTTCTTC
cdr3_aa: CASSPPAGTSYNEQFF

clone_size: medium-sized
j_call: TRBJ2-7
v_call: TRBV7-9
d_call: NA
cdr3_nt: TGTGCCAGCAGCTTACATTTAGCAATCGAGCAGTACTTC
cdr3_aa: CASSLHLAIEQYF

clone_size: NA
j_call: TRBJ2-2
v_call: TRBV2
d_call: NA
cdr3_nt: TGTGCCAGCAGTGAACGGACGGGGAACACCGGGGAGCTGTTTTTT
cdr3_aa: CASSERTGNTGELFF

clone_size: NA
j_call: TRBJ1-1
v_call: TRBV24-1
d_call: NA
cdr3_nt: TGTGCCACCAGTGATTCGACAGTGAGCACTGAAGCTTTCTTT
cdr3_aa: CATSDSTVSTEAFF

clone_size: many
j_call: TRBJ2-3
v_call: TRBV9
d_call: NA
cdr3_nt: TGTGCCAGCAGCTCCCGGGGCATAGATACGCAGTATTTT
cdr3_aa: CASSSRGIDTQYF

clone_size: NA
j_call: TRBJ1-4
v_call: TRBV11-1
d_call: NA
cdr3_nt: TGTGCCAGCAGCAGACAGGATTTT
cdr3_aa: CASSRQDF

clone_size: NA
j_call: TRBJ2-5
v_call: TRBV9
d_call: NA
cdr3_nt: TGTGCCAGCAGCCCCGCGATAAGTTACAATGAGCAGTACTTC
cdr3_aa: CASSPAISYNEQYF

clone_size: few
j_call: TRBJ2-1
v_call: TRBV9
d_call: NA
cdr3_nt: TGTGCCAGCAGCGTGTCCGGCAATGAGCAGTTCTTC
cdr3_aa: CASSVSGNEQFF

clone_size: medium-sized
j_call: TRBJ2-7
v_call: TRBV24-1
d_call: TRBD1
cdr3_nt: TGTGCCACCAGTGACCAGGGACAGGGGAACTACGAGCAGTACTTC
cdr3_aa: CATSDQGQGNYEQYF

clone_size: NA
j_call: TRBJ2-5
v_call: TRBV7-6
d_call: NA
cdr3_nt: TGTGCCAGCAGCTTATATGTGGCAGCTCAAGAGACCCAGTACTTC
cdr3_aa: CASSLYVAAQETQYF

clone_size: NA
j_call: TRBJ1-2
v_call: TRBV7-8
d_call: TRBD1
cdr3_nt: TGTGCCAGCAGCATGACCGGGACAGGGAATGGCTACACCTTC
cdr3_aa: CASSMTGTGNGYTF

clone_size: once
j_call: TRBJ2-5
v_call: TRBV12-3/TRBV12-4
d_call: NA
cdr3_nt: TGTGCCAGCAGTTTAAGGGATCAAGAGACCCAGTACTTC
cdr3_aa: CASSLRDQETQYF

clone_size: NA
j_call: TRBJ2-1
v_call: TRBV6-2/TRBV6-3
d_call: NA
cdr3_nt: TGTGTCAGCAGTGTGACATCGACTGGCGGGAATGAGCAGTTCTTC
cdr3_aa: CVSSVTSTGGNEQFF

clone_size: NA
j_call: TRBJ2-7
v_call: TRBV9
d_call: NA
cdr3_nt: TGTGCCAGTAGTGGTAGTACTAAGGGGTCCTACGAGCAGTACTTC
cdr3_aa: CASSGSTKGSYEQYF

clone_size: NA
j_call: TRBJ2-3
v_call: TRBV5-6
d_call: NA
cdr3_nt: TGTGCCAGCAGCCTTGGACAAACGACGGATACGCAGTATTTT
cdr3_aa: CASSLGQTTDTQYF

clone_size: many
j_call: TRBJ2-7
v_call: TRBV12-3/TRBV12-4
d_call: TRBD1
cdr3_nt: TGTGCCAGCAGTCCGGGACAGTTCTACGAGCAGTACTTC
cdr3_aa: CASSPGQFYEQYF

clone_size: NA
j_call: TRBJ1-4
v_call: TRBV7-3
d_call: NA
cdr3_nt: TGTGCCAGCAGTCGTACTAGCGGGACCCGGCGGGACCCAGGAGAAAAACTGTTTTTT
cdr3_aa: CASSRTSGTRRDPGEKLFF

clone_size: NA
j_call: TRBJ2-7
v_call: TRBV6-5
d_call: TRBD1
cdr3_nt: TGTGCCGGCAGTCCAGACAGGGGCCGCTCCTACGGGCAGTACTTC
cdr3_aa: CAGSPDRGRSYGQYF

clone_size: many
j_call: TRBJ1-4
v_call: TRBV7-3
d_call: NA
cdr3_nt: TGTGCCAGCAGCCCGGACGCTGAATCAAAAAAACTGTTTTTT
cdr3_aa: CASSPDAESKKLFF

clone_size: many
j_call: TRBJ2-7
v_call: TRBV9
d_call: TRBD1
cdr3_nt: TGTGCCAGCAGCGTAGGGACAGGGGACTTTTCGACCCCGGGTTCGTACGAGCAGTACTTC
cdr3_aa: CASSVGTGDFSTPGSYEQYF

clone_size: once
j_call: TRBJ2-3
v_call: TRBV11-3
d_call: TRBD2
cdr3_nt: TGTGCCAGCAGCCCAGGGGATACTAGCGGGAGGTTCGATACGCAGTATTTT
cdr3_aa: CASSPGDTSGRFDTQYF

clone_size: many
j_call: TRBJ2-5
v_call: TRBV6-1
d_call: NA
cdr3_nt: TGTGCCAGCAGTGACAGGGAACGAGAGACCCAGTACTTC
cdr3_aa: CASSDRERETQYF

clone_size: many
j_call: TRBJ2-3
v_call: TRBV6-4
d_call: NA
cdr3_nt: TGTGCCAGCAGTGACGGGGCTAGCACAGATACGCAGTATTTT
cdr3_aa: CASSDGASTDTQYF

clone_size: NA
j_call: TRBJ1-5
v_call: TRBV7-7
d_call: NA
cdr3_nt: NA
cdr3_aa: CASSLDPGMAETQYFGPQHF

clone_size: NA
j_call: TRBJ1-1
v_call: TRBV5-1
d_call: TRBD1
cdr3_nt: TGCACCAGCAACTCAGGGGGCGGCTACCCCATGAACACTGAAGCTTTCTTT
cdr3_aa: CTSNSGGGYPMNTEAFF

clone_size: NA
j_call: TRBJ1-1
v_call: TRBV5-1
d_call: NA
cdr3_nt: TGCGCCAGCAGTATGAACACTGAAGCTTTCTTT
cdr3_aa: CASSMNTEAFF

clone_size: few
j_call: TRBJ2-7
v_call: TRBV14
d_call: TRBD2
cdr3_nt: TGTGCCAGCAGCCCGTGGGGCGGGAGACGATACGAGCAGTACTTC
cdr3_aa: CASSPWGGRRYEQYF

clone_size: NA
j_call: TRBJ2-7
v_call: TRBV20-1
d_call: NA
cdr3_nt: TGCAGTGCTAGAGTCGGCAGAACCCACGAGCAGTACTTC
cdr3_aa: CSARVGRTHEQYF

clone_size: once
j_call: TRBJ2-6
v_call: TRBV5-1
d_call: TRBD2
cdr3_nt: TGCGCCAGCAGCCCTGGACGGGGACTAGCGGTCCCGGGGGCCAACGGCCTGACTTTC
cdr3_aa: CASSPGRGLAVPGANGLTF

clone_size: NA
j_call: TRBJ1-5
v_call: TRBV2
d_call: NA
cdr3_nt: TGTGCCAGCAGCGACCAAGGCTTTCAGCCCCAGCATTTT
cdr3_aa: CASSDQGFQPQHF

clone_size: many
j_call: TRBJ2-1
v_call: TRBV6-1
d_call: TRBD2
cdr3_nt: TGTGCCAGCAGTCTCGGGGGGGCTGCCTACAATGAGCAGTTCTTC
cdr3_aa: CASSLGGAAYNEQFF

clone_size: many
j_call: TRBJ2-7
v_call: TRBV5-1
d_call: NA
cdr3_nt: TGCGCCAGCAGCCTATTGGTAGAGACCTACGAGCAGTACTTC
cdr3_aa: CASSLLVETYEQYF

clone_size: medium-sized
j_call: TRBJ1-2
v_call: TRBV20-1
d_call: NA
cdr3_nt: TGCAGTGCTAGAGACGACATCAGCGATGGCTACACCTTC
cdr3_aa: CSARDDISDGYTF

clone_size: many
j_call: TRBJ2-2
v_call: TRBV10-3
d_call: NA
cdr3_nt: TGTGCCATCAGCGGACAGACTTTAAACACCGGGGAGCTGTTTTTT
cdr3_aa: CAISGQTLNTGELFF

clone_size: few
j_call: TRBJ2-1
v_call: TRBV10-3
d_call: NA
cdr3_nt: TGTGCCACTCGATATAACAATGAGCAGTTCTTC
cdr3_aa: CATRYNNEQFF

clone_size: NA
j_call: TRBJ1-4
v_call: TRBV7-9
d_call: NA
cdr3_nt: TGTGCCAGCAGCTTGGATGGCGGGGGGAATGAAAAACTGTTTTTT
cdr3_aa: CASSLDGGGNEKLFF

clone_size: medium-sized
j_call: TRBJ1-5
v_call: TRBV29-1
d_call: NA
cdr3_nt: TGCAGCGTTGAAGAGGCAGGGAATCAGCCCCAGCATTTT
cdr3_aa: CSVEEAGNQPQHF

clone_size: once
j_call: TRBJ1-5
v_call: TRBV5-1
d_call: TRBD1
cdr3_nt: TGCGCCAGCAGCTTGATAGGGGGCGAGAGGCCCCAGCATTTT
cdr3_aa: CASSLIGGERPQHF

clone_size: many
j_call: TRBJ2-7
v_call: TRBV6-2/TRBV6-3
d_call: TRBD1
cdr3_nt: TGTGCCAGCACTATGTTCAGGGGGTACGAGCAGTACTTC
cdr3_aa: CASTMFRGYEQYF

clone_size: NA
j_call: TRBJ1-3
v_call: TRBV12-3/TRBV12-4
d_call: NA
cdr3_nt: TGTGCCAGCTCTGGAAACACCATATATTTT
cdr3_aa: CASSGNTIYF

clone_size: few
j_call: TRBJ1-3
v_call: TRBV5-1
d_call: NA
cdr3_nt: TGCGCCAGCAGCGCGTTGGAGGGAAACACCATATATTTT
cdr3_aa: CASSALEGNTIYF

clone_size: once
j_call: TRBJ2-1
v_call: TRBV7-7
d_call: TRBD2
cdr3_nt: TGTGCTAGCAGCTTAGGACTAGCGGGTGGCAATGAGCAGTTCTTC
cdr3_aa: CASSLGLAGGNEQFF

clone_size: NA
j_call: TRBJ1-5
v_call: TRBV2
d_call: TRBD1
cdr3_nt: TGTGCCAGCAGTTACAGGGGGCTAGGACAGCCCCAGCATTTT
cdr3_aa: CASSYRGLGQPQHF

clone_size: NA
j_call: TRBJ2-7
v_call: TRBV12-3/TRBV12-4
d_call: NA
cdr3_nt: TGTGCCAGCAGTCAACAGGAGAGCTCCTACGAGCAATACTTC
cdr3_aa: CASSQQESSYEQYF

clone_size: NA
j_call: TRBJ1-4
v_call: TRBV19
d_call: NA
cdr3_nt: TGTGCCAGTAGTATCGCGACTAAAGAAAAACTGTTTTTT
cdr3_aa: CASSIATKEKLFF

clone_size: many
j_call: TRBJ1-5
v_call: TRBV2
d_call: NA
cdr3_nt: TGTGCCAGCAGTGGTATTTCGGTTAATTGGCCCCAGCATTTT
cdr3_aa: CASSGISVNWPQHF